This T cell receptor (beta chain) was obtained from a study of cytomegalovirus exposure and HLA in healthy donors. Study conclusions and caveats: A few V segments could not be told apart, such as TRBV6-2 and TRBV6-3, and were left out. Sequencing depth across donors, presence/absence analyses assumed, was roughly uniform. TCR beta sequences reportedly predicted the HLA-A and HLA-B alleles of most subjects accurately.

A remark on this clone: What it recognizes is unknown.

The CDR3 extends over 15 amino acids. V trimming: 3 bases; J trimming: 5 bases; junction bases outside the gene matches: 6. Germline V lookup: CDR1 SGHTA, CDR2 FQGNSA. Primers included in the PCR were 60 Vbeta and 13 Jbeta primers. Produced via immunoSEQ multiplex PCR; TCRdb's table is partial and in-frame only. Altogether 120,000 or so clones are present, about 78% being singletons, with the ten largest covering roughly 8.2%. Donors showed nominal health when sampled, although they likely had unrecorded immune exposures. The TCR sequence derives from a woman aged 40 to 49 in good health and CMV-seropositive. The sequencing sample was made of PBMCs. The chain combines TRBV7-2 with TRBJ2-1; 8 bases line up with TRBD1. CDR3 coding DNA: TGTGCCAGCAGCTTCGACAGGGGCGCCCACAATGAGCAGTTCTTC. Translating it yields CASSFDRGAHNEQFF.